This T cell receptor beta chain stems from a study of response to subunit inactivated influenza vaccine. Remarks on this clonotype: Its antigen remains unknown.

CDR3 length equals 15 residues. With V trimmed by 2 bases and J by 4 bases, 5 bases remained unmatched. Germline values: CDR1 KGHSH, CDR2 LQKENI. TCRdb re-called the RT-PCR reads with MiXCR, one entry per CDR3 protein. The data hold some 480,000 distinct CDR3 sequences, with over 9.5% observed a single time. Whole-study results and caveats: Seasonal influenza vaccination, on each occasion, was suggested by the authors to recruit few new T cells.

This TCR was recovered from a man aged 50-59 years who received an inactivated influenza vaccine. This sequence joins TRBV18 and TRBJ2-5; 9 nucleotides align to TRBD1. The specimen comprised PBMCs from blood, sampled roughly 46 days after vaccination. The CDR3 DNA reads TGTGCCAGCTCACCAACCACAGGGGGCAGAGAGACCCAGTACTTC. Its translation: CASSPTTGGRETQYF. The whole variable domain, remainder taken from reference TRBV18 and TRBJ2-5, is NAGVMQNPRHLVRRRGQEARLRCSPMKGHSHVYWYRQLPEEGLKFMVYLQKENIIDESGMPKERFSAEFPKEGPSILRIQQVVRGDSAAYFCASSPTTGGRETQYFGPGTRLLVL.